A single sample is the source of the 27 T cell receptor beta chains below, sequenced in a study of blood T cells in healthy people across ages. Primed by a sample-barcoded 5' primer and a J-beta primer mix, a second PCR proceeded for about 7 to 12 cycles. From the 5' RACE reads, TCRdb called clonotypes with MiXCR, one entry per CDR3 protein. The data show about a million distinct CDR3 sequences, about 53% seen once. Sample: blood. All receptors come from a woman between 55 and 75 years old in good health.

This rearrangement joins TRBV18 to TRBJ2-3, with a weak D call TRBD1 (5 bases). This CDR3 contains 12 residues. Germline V CDR1 and CDR2: KGHSH, LQKENI. Trimming removed 5 bases from V and 7 bases from J, with 10 bases in between. The CDR3 DNA is TGTGCCAGCTCAGACGAGGACAATACGCAGTATTTT. It yields the protein CASSDEDNTQYF.

The chain joins TRBV7-9 to TRBJ1-4; the D gene is possibly TRBD1 (5 bases). The V end lost 0 bases, the J end lost 7 bases, and 12 bases lay between the germline ends. Germline loops: CDR1 SEHNR, CDR2 FQNEAQ (reference sequence). This CDR3 has 15 residues. The CDR3 region is CASSLAAGSGEKLFF. CDR3 nucleotides: TGTGCCAGCAGCTTAGCGGCAGGGAGCGGTGAAAAACTGTTTTTT.

The chain employs TRBV2 and TRBJ2-5; 8 bases are shared with TRBD1. The germline V gene encodes CDR1 SNHLY and CDR2 FYNNEI. This CDR3 has 15 residues. The ends lost 3 bases at V and 2 bases at J; junction bases unmatched: 5. The DNA of the CDR3 is TGTGCCAGCAGTGACGAGACAGGGGTGCAAGAGACCCAGTACTTC. Translating gives CASSDETGVQETQYF.

This clonotype showed up just a few times. V gene TRBV20-1 combines with J gene TRBJ2-1; TRBD1 matches 8 bases. The CDR3 loop spans 12 amino acids. V shed 6 bases and J 9 bases; nucleotides not matched to a gene: 7. In germline, CDR1 is DFQATT, CDR2 SNEGSKA (reference sequence). CDR3 sequence (DNA): TGCAGTGCGATCCCCGGACAGGGTGAGCAGTTCTTC. This codes for CSAIPGQGEQFF.

As concerns this clonotype: A single base separates this from a much larger clone, so it may be a read error. The rearrangement links TRBV7-2 to TRBJ2-3; 7 bases agree with TRBD2. Germline CDR1 and CDR2: SGHTA and FQGNSA. The CDR3 has 15 amino acids. The CDR3 loop reads CVSSKGGDKGDTQYF. In DNA, the CDR3 is TGTGTCAGCAGCAAGGGAGGGGATAAGGGAGATACGCAGTATTTT.

This chain connects TRBV7-3 to TRBJ1-5, with D uncertain. Trimming pared 1 base from V and 2 bases from J, leaving 9 bases between. This CDR3 is 15 amino acids long. Per germline, CDR1 SGHTA and CDR2 FQGTGA. The CDR3 DNA is TGTGCCAGCAGCTTAATCGGCCCAGGCAATCAGCCCCAGCATTTT. This codes for CASSLIGPGNQPQHF.

This clonotype was found a few times. CDR3 sequence reads: CASRTQGSYEQYF. The CDR3 nucleotides read TGTGCCAGCAGGACTCAGGGATCCTACGAGCAGTACTTC. V gene TRBV28 combines with J gene TRBJ2-7, with D possibly matching TRBD1 (5 bases). Germline-derived CDR1 and CDR2 are MDHEN and SYDVKM. V lost 6 bases, J lost 1 base, and 10 bases lay in between. The CDR3 consists of 13 residues.

This clonotype was counted a single time. The chain has TRBV20-1 and TRBJ1-1, with 7 positions matching TRBD1. V lost 5 bases and J lost 0; bases outside the gene matches: 12. Germline lookup yields CDR1 DFQATT and CDR2 SNEGSKA (reference sequence). This CDR3 has 16 amino acids. The CDR3 nucleotides read TGCAGTGCTGGGGCTAACAGGGGTACCATGAACACTGAAGCTTTCTTT. Translation gives CSAGANRGTMNTEAFF.

CDR3 sequence: CASSPSPREGVYEQYF. For the CDR3, the DNA is TGCGCCAGCAGCCCATCTCCCCGGGAGGGGGTCTACGAGCAGTACTTC. V is TRBV5-1 and J is TRBJ2-7; 8 bases line up with TRBD2. The germline V gene has CDR1 SGHRS and CDR2 YFSETQ. Trimming took 4 bases from V and 3 from J; bases not matched to a gene: 12. CDR3 length: 16 amino acids.

The chain has TRBV28 and TRBJ2-3; weak D call: TRBD2 (6 bases). Germline values: CDR1 MDHEN, CDR2 SYDVKM. The CDR3 is made up of 14 amino acids. With 9 bases removed from V and 8 bases from J, the gap between germline ends came to 21 bases. The CDR3 bases are TGTGCCAGTCACCCGGGAGTGGGCGGCTCTACGCAGTATTTT. Protein sequence: CASHPGVGGSTQYF.

A note on this clonotype: Its ends do not fully match the called genes, so a read error is possible. The chain couples TRBV4-1 to TRBJ2-7; D is tentatively TRBD1 or TRBD2 (6 bases each). CDR3 length equals 15 residues. Germline lookup yields CDR1 MGHRA and CDR2 YSYEKL. Written as DNA, the CDR3 is TGCGCCAGCAGCCAAGAGGAGGGGGGACCCTACGAGCAGTGCTTC. Amino acid sequence: CASSQEEGGPYEQCF.

The chain links TRBV4-2 to TRBJ2-1; 7 positions match TRBD2. The germline CDR1 and CDR2 sequences are LGHNA and YNFKEQ. The CDR3 runs to 16 residues. V shed 0 bases, J shed 4 bases, and the junction held 6 bases outside the gene matches. The CDR3 region is CASSQEGAGEYNEQFF. The CDR3 region has the DNA TGTGCCAGCAGCCAAGAAGGTGCGGGAGAATACAATGAGCAGTTCTTC.

This clonotype was counted a few times. The V call is TRBV6-2 or TRBV6-3, the J call TRBJ1-2; D gene unclear. V lost 6 bases and J lost 1, with 9 bases in between. The CDR3 totals 13 residues. The germline V gene encodes CDR1 MNHEY and CDR2 SVGEGT. The CDR3 loop is CASRDTDNYGYTF. DNA for the CDR3: TGTGCCAGCAGAGATACAGATAACTATGGCTACACCTTC.

This clonotype was seen just once. V gene TRBV28 combines with J gene TRBJ1-2, with D maybe TRBD1 (5 bases). V lost 10 bases, J lost 3 bases, and 15 bases lay in between. The germline V gene has CDR1 MDHEN and CDR2 SYDVKM. The length of the CDR3 is 13 residues. The CDR3 nucleotides read TGTGCCATTCAACAATGGGGGGACTATGGCTACACCTTC. This gives the protein CAIQQWGDYGYTF.

The chain is built from TRBV7-9 and TRBJ1-4, with TRBD1 matching 10 bases. The V and J ends lost 2 bases and 3 bases, in that order; junction bases with no gene match: 6. The CDR3 runs 17 residues. Per germline, CDR1 SEHNR and CDR2 FQNEAQ (reference sequence). The DNA for the CDR3 is TGTGCCAGCAGCTTAAGGGGACAGGGGAGTTCTAATGAAAAACTGTTTTTT. This codes for CASSLRGQGSSNEKLFF.

This chain joins TRBV6-2 or TRBV6-3 and TRBJ2-5, with a possible D match to TRBD1 (6 bases). This CDR3 region has 14 residues. Deletions cut 6 bases from V and 5 bases from J, with 16 bases between. Germline CDR1 reads MNHEY; CDR2 reads SVGEGT. The CDR3 region is CASSPQTGLETQYF. The CDR3 DNA follows: TGTGCCAGCAGCCCCCAAACAGGGTTGGAGACCCAGTACTTC.

V is TRBV3-1 and J is TRBJ1-2, with 9 positions matching TRBD1. Germline V gene lookup returns CDR1 LGHDT and CDR2 YNNKEL (reference sequence). This CDR3 spans 20 amino acids. The trim removed 4 bases at V and 5 bases at J, leaving 23 bases unmatched. The CDR3 loop is CASSRVTIFTAGQGWYGYTF. The CDR3 DNA is TGTGCCAGCAGCCGAGTAACTATTTTCACTGCGGGACAGGGTTGGTATGGCTACACCTTC.

The table lists this clonotype with a few counts. The V call is TRBV7-8, the J call TRBJ2-5, with unresolved D. TRBJ2-7 explains the end of the DNA better; the J call may be wrong. The CDR3 totals 13 residues. Germline V gene sequence: CDR1 SGHVS, CDR2 FQNEAQ. CDR3 bases: TGTGCCAGCAGATATAGGTTTGGCTACGAGCAGTACTTC. Its translation: CASRYRFGYEQYF.

This chain connects TRBV20-1 to TRBJ2-1; possibly TRBD2 for D (6 bases). The CDR3 runs to 15 residues. Germline V gene sequence: CDR1 DFQATT, CDR2 SNEGSKA (reference sequence). Trimming removed 6 bases from V and 0 bases from J, with 15 bases in between. The CDR3 DNA is TGCAGTGCCAGCTGGCGGGGCTACTCCTACAATGAGCAGTTCTTC. Its protein product is CSASWRGYSYNEQFF.

The chain has TRBV30 and TRBJ1-4, with D possibly TRBD1 on 5 matching bases. This CDR3 has 14 amino acids. V was clipped by 2 bases and J by 5 bases, with 12 bases between them. From germline, CDR1 is GTSNPN and CDR2 SVGIG (reference sequence). The CDR3: CAWSHRTYNEKLFF. In DNA form, the CDR3 reads TGTGCCTGGAGTCACAGGACCTACAATGAAAAACTGTTTTTT.

Only a few counts were recorded for this clonotype. This chain uses TRBV27 with TRBJ2-5, with a tentative D call TRBD1 (6 bases). Germline V gene sequence: CDR1 MNHEY, CDR2 SMNVEV (reference sequence). The CDR3 runs 14 residues. V dropped 5 bases and J dropped 1 base, with 11 bases sitting between them. The CDR3 here is CASSPGVVQETQYF. In DNA form, the CDR3 reads TGTGCCAGCAGTCCAGGGGTCGTCCAAGAGACCCAGTACTTC.

V usage is TRBV12-3 or TRBV12-4 and J usage is TRBJ2-3; D perhaps matches TRBD2 (6 bases). The V end was cut by 2 bases, the J end by 3 bases, with 12 bases between. CDR3 length: 15 residues. CDR3 region: CASSLLEEGTDTQYF. The DNA for the CDR3 is TGTGCCAGCAGTTTACTCGAGGAGGGGACAGATACGCAGTATTTT.

This clonotype was seen a handful of times. The J gene is TRBJ2-5, the V gene TRBV7-2; TRBD2 matches at 9 bases. The J call may be in error: the DNA end matches TRBJ2-7 better. In germline, CDR1 is SGHTA, CDR2 FQGNSA. The CDR3 runs 16 residues. CDR3 residues: CASSLGGRAGGYEQYF. The DNA of the CDR3 is TGTGCCAGCAGCTTAGGGGGGAGAGCGGGAGGATACGAGCAGTACTTC.

Here the CDR3 DNA reads TGTGCCAGCAGCCCACCAAGCCTCTCCCCGGACGAGCAGTACTTC. This encodes CASSPPSLSPDEQYF. This chain links TRBV7-2 with TRBJ2-5; unclear D gene. The end of the DNA aligns better with TRBJ2-7, so the J call may be wrong. Germline V gene sequence: CDR1 SGHTA, CDR2 FQGNSA. The CDR3 totals 15 residues.

V is TRBV20-1 and J is TRBJ1-2, with 7 bases matching TRBD1. CDR3 size: 13 residues. J was trimmed by 5 bases and V by 3 bases; bases with no gene match: 6. Germline assignment: CDR1 DFQATT and CDR2 SNEGSKA (reference sequence). CDR3 sequence reads: CSARRDSGYGYTF. The CDR3 DNA reads TGCAGTGCTAGGCGGGACAGCGGGTATGGCTACACCTTC.

The chain carries TRBV20-1 and TRBJ2-7; 8 bases align to TRBD2. Germline CDR1 DFQATT, CDR2 SNEGSKA (reference sequence). With V trimmed by 4 bases and J by 2 bases, 4 bases remained unmatched. This CDR3 has 13 residues. The CDR3 is CSAISGTPYEQYF. DNA of the CDR3: TGCAGTGCTATTAGCGGGACTCCCTACGAGCAGTACTTC.

The chain carries TRBV28 and TRBJ2-5; 10 bases are a match to TRBD1. The DNA end is a closer match to TRBJ2-7, so the J assignment may be wrong. This CDR3 is built from 15 residues. Germline assignment: CDR1 MDHEN and CDR2 SYDVKM. DNA for the CDR3: TGTGCCAGCAGGCAAGGACAGGGGGGAGGCTACGAGCAGTACTTC. Its protein product is CASRQGQGGGYEQYF.